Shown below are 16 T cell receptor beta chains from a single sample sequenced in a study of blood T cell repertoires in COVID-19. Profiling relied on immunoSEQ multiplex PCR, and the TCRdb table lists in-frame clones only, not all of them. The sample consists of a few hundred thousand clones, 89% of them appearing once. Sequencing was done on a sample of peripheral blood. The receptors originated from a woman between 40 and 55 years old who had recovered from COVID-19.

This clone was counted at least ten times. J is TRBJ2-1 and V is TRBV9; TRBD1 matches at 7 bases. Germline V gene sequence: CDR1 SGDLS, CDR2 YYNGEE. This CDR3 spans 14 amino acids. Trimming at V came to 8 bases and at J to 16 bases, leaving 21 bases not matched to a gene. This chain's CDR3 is CASGEPGGYRGIFF. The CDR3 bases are TGTGCCAGTGGGGAGCCTGGGGGTTACAGGGGAATCTTCTTC.

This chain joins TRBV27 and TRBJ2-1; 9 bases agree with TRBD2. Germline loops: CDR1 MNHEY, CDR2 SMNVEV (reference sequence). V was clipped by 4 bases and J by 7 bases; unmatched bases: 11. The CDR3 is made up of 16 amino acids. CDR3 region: CASSSRVAGELNEQFF. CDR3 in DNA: TGTGCCAGCAGTTCTCGGGTAGCGGGAGAGTTGAATGAGCAGTTCTTC.

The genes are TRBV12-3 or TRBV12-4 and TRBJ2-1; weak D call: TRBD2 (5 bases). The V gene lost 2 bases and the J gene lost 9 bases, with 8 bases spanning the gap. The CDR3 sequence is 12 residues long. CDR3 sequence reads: CASSLSGGEQFF. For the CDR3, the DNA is TGTGCCAGCAGTTTAAGCGGTGGTGAGCAGTTCTTC.

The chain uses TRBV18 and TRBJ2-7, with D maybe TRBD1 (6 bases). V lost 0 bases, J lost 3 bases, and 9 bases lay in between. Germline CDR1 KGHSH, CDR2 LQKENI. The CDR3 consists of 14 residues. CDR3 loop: CASSPPGANYEQYF. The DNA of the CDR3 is TGTGCCAGCTCACCACCGGGGGCGAACTACGAGCAGTACTTC.

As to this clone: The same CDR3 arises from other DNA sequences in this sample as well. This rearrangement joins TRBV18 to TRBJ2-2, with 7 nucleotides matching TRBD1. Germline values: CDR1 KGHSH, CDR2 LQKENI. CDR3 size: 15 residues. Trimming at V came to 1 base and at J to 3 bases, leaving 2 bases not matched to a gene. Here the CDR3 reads CASSPRQGDTGELFF. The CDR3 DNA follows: TGTGCCAGCTCACCACGACAGGGAGACACCGGGGAGCTGTTTTTT.

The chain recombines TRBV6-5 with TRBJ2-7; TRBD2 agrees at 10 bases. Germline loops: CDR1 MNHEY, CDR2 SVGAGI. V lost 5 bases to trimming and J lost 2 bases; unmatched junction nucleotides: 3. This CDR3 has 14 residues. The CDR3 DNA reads TGTGCCAGCAGTAGCGGGAGGGGGACCTACGAGCAGTACTTC. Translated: CASSSGRGTYEQYF.

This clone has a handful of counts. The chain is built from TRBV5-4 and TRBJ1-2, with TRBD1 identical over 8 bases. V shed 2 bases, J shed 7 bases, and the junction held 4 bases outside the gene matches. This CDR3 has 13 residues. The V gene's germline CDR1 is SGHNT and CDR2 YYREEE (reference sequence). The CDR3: CASSFSGGSGYTF. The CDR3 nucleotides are TGTGCCAGCAGCTTTTCAGGGGGCTCTGGCTACACCTTC.

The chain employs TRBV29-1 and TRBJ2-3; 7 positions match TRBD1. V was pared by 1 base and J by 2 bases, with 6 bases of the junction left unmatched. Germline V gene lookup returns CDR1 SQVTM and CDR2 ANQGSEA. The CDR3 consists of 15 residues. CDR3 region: CSVEVLGQSTDTQYF. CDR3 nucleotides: TGCAGCGTTGAAGTTCTGGGACAGTCCACAGATACGCAGTATTTT.

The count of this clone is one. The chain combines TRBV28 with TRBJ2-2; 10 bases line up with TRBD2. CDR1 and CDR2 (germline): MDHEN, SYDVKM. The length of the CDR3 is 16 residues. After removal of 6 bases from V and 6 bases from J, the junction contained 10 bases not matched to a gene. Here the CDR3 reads CASRDVTSGMSGELFF. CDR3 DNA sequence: TGTGCCAGCAGGGACGTCACTAGCGGGATGTCCGGGGAGCTGTTTTTT.

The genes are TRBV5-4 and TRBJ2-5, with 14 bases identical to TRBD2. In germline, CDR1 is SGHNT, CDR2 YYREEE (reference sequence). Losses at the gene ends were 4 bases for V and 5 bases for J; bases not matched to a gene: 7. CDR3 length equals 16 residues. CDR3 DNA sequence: TGTGCCAGCAGCCCGGGACTAGCGGGAGTCTACGAGACCCAGTACTTC. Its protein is CASSPGLAGVYETQYF.

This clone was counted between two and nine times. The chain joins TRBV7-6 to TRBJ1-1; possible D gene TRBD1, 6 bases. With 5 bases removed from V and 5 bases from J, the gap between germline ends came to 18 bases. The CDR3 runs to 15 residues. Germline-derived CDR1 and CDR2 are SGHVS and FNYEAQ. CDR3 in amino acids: CASSPISGVGTEAFF. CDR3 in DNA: TGTGCCAGCAGCCCGATCTCAGGGGTCGGAACTGAAGCTTTCTTT.

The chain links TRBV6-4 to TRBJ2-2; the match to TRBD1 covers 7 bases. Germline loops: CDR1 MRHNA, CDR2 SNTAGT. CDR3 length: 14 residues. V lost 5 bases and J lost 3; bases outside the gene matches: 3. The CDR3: CASSRDRDTGELFF. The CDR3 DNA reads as TGTGCCAGCAGTAGGGACAGAGACACCGGGGAGCTGTTTTTT.

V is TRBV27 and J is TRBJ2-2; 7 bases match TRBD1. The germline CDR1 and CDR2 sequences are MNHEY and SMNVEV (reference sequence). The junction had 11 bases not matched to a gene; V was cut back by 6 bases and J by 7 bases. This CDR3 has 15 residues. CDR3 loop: CASSADQSGGGELFF. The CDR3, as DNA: TGTGCCAGCAGCGCAGACCAGTCAGGGGGCGGGGAGCTGTTTTTT.

The CDR3 spells CASSFAGGYTEAFF. CDR3 DNA: TGCGCCAGCAGCTTCGCGGGAGGGTATACTGAAGCTTTCTTT. The chain has TRBV5-1 and TRBJ1-1; D is ambiguous. This CDR3 spans 14 amino acids. CDR1 is SGHRS and CDR2 is YFSETQ in the germline V gene. Trimming removed 2 bases from V and 5 bases from J, with 13 bases in between.

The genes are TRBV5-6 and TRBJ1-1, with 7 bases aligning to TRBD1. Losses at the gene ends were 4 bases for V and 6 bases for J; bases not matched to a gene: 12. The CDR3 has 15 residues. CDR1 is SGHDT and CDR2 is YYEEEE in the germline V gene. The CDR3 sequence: CASSPMDRSSPEAFF. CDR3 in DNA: TGTGCCAGCAGCCCAATGGACAGGTCATCCCCTGAAGCTTTCTTT. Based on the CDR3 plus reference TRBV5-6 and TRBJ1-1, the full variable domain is DAGVTQSPTHLIKTRGQQVTLRCSPKSGHDTVSWYQQALGQGPQFIFQYYEEEERQRGNFPDRFSGHQFPNYSSELNVNALLLGDSALYLCASSPMDRSSPEAFFGQGTRLTVV.

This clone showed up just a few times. Written as DNA, the CDR3 is TGTGCCAGCACCGTACAGGGACCGGGGCATCAGCCCCAGCATTTT. This sequence encodes CASTVQGPGHQPQHF. The rearrangement joins TRBV7-8 to TRBJ1-5; D perhaps matches TRBD1 (6 bases). The V end lost 7 bases, the J end lost 5 bases, and 18 bases lay between the germline ends. This CDR3 comprises 15 residues. CDR1 and CDR2 (germline): SGHVS, FQNEAQ.